A selection of T cell receptor beta chains follows, all from one sample in a study of shared clonotypes between healthy human individuals. The assay was immunoSEQ multiplex PCR, and TCRdb's table has in-frame clones only and misses some. The repertoire has roughly 300,000 clones, around 67% of them found once; the top ten carry about 10%. What was sequenced was memory CD4+ T cells sorted from blood. The receptors originated from a man aged 30 to 45 in good health. Both conserved end residues are part of each CDR3. The D gene is left open where the match is weak. For some rows the clone size is stated as once, few or many, or as a class when expanded; others skip it.

TRBJ2-1,TRBV7-3,TRBD1,NA,TGTGCCAGCAGCTTAACCCCCCGGGACAGGGAGTTCTTC,CASSLTPRDREFF
TRBJ1-5,TRBV2,NA,NA,TGTGCCAGCAGTGAAAACAGCAATCAGCCCCAGCATTTT,CASSENSNQPQHF
TRBJ1-3,TRBV5-1,NA,many,TGCGCCAGCAGCTTTGGTCAAACAGGGTTGGCAGGAAACACCATATATTTT,CASSFGQTGLAGNTIYF
TRBJ2-4,TRBV5-1,NA,NA,TGCGCCAGCAGCTTGGAAGCGGCAGGGCTAAACATTCAGTACTTC,CASSLEAAGLNIQYF
TRBJ2-1,TRBV5-1,NA,NA,TGCGCCAGCAGCTTGGCAGGCATAATGGGGTACAATGAGCAGTTCTTC,CASSLAGIMGYNEQFF
TRBJ2-7,TRBV6-6,NA,NA,TGTGCCAGCACCTTGGGGTACGAGCAGTACTTC,CASTLGYEQYF
TRBJ2-2,TRBV27,TRBD1,NA,TGTGCCAGCAGTAGAGCGGGACAGGGGGCGTCCGGGGAGCTGTTTTTT,CASSRAGQGASGELFF
TRBJ1-2,TRBV6-6,NA,NA,TGTGCCAGCAGTTCCTCCAACGGAGGCTACACCTTC,CASSSSNGGYTF
TRBJ2-6,TRBV28,NA,NA,TGTGCCAGCAGTTCCATGTACTCTGGGGCCAACGTCCTGACTTTC,CASSSMYSGANVLTF
TRBJ2-6,TRBV28,NA,NA,TGTGCCAGCAGTTTTGGGGGCACTGGGGCCAACGTCCTGACTTTC,CASSFGGTGANVLTF
TRBJ2-7,TRBV18,NA,NA,TGTGCCAGCTCACCAGTGGGAGCGCCCCGCTACGAGCAGTACTTC,CASSPVGAPRYEQYF
TRBJ1-5,TRBV21-1,NA,few,TGTGCCAGCAGCAAAATATTAAGGGGATATAGCAATCAGCCCCAGCATTTT,CASSKILRGYSNQPQHF
TRBJ2-3,TRBV14,NA,NA,TGTGCCAGCAGCCCCCCTCTCGGGAGGGGGCCGAATACGCAGTATTTT,CASSPPLGRGPNTQYF
TRBJ1-2,TRBV5-4,TRBD1,NA,TGTGCCAGCAGCTTGACAGGGGAGTATGGCTACACCTTC,CASSLTGEYGYTF
TRBJ2-5,TRBV5-6,NA,once,TGTGCCAGCAGCTTGACGAAACTGAACCAAGAGACCCAGTACTTC,CASSLTKLNQETQYF
TRBJ1-1,TRBV5-1,TRBD1,few,TGCGCCAGCAGCTGGACAGGGGAAGCTACTGAAGCTTTCTTT,CASSWTGEATEAFF
TRBJ2-1,TRBV12-1,NA,NA,TGTGCCAGCAGCTTTTCATTCTTC,CASSFSFF
TRBJ1-2,TRBV18,TRBD1,few,TGTGCCAGCTCTCAAGATCGCAGGGGGCTAGGCTATGGCTACACCTTC,CASSQDRRGLGYGYTF
TRBJ2-2,TRBV11-2,NA,NA,TGTGCCAGCAGCCACAGGTTCGGGGAGCTGTTTTTT,CASSHRFGELFF
TRBJ2-2,TRBV4-1,TRBD2,NA,TGCGCCAGCAGCCAACCAATAGCGGGAGGGTTCACCGGGGAGCTGTTTTTT,CASSQPIAGGFTGELFF
TRBJ2-1,TRBV7-9,NA,NA,TGTGCCAGCCACCCGAGTCTAGGGCGAGGAGAGCAGTTCTTC,CASHPSLGRGEQFF
TRBJ1-3,TRBV7-9,NA,NA,TGTGCCAGCAGCTTTCGGGGCATCTCTGGAAACACCATATATTTT,CASSFRGISGNTIYF
TRBJ1-1,TRBV19,NA,NA,TGTGCCAGTAGTCCCCGCGGGGGGGGGAGAGCTTTCTTT,CASSPRGGGRAFF
TRBJ1-2,TRBV19,TRBD1,many,TGTGCCAGTACCCTTGGGACAGGGGGAAACTATGGCTACACCTTC,CASTLGTGGNYGYTF
TRBJ2-7,TRBV7-2,TRBD2,NA,TGTGCCAGCAGCTTAGGACTAGCGGGAGGGTTTTACGAGCAGTACTTC,CASSLGLAGGFYEQYF
TRBJ1-1,TRBV25-1,TRBD1,NA,TGTGCCAGCAGTAGTTTGGGACAGGCTCGGAGAGTCCCTGAAGCTTTCTTT,CASSSLGQARRVPEAFF
TRBJ2-3,TRBV7-9,TRBD2,NA,TGTGCCACCCGGACTAGCGGGAGTATCGGCACAGATACGCAGTATTTT,CATRTSGSIGTDTQYF
TRBJ1-3,TRBV7-2,NA,NA,TGTGCCAGCAGCCTCCATAGGGGGGGTGGAAACACCATATATTTT,CASSLHRGGGNTIYF
TRBJ2-3,TRBV5-1,NA,once,TGCGCCAGCAGCTTTCTGGGGGAGGGCACAGATACGCAGTATTTT,CASSFLGEGTDTQYF
TRBJ2-7,TRBV11-3,NA,NA,TGTGCCAGCAGCTTAGTTCAGGGGGGCGAGCAGTACTTC,CASSLVQGGEQYF
TRBJ2-6,TRBV11-2,NA,NA,TGTGCCAGCAGCAGGCAGATCTCTGGGGCCAACGTCCTGACTTTC,CASSRQISGANVLTF
TRBJ2-3,TRBV28,TRBD2,NA,TGTGCCAGCAGTTCCCGGGTAGCGGGTGCCGATACGCAGTATTTT,CASSSRVAGADTQYF
TRBJ2-3,TRBV18,NA,NA,TGTGCCAGCTCACCAATCGGGGGGCGCGCGGGGGATACGCAGTATTTT,CASSPIGGRAGDTQYF
TRBJ1-4,TRBV18,NA,NA,TGTGCCAGCTCACCCAACTCGGGCCGCGGTGAAAAACTGTTTTTT,CASSPNSGRGEKLFF
TRBJ2-2,TRBV14,NA,NA,TGTGCCAGCAGCCGAATACTTCAGGGTGTATCATCCACGAACACCGGGGAGCTGTTTTTT,CASSRILQGVSSTNTGELFF
TRBJ1-4,TRBV28,NA,few,TGTGCCAGCAGCCGACAGTCCCCGGGAACTAATGAAAAACTGTTTTTT,CASSRQSPGTNEKLFF
TRBJ1-5,TRBV6-5,TRBD1,NA,TGTGCCAGCAGGCAATCAGGGGGCCGACAGCCCCAGCATTTT,CASRQSGGRQPQHF
TRBJ2-5,TRBV9,NA,many,TGTGCCAGCAGCGTACAGGGGGGAGGAGAGACCCAGTACTTC,CASSVQGGGETQYF
TRBJ2-5,TRBV9,NA,NA,TGTGCCAGCAGCGTAGCTGGTAGGGGGGCCAGTGAGACCCAGTACTTC,CASSVAGRGASETQYF
TRBJ1-2,TRBV7-6,TRBD1,few,TGTGCCAGCAGCTCGCTGACAGGGGTTGGCTACACCTTC,CASSSLTGVGYTF
TRBJ1-1,TRBV18,NA,NA,TGTGCCAGCTCACCAGTGAGAGACACTGAAGCTTTCTTT,CASSPVRDTEAFF
TRBJ1-1,TRBV6-1,TRBD1,NA,TGTGCCAGCAGTGAACAGGGGGGAAACACTGAAGCTTTCTTT,CASSEQGGNTEAFF
TRBJ2-7,TRBV6-6,NA,NA,TGTGCCAGCAGCGGGGACCCTCAGCGTCGCTACGAGCAGTACTTC,CASSGDPQRRYEQYF
TRBJ1-4,TRBV2,NA,once,TGTGCCAGCAACAGGGCAGGGAATGAAAAACTGTTTTTT,CASNRAGNEKLFF
TRBJ2-3,TRBV6-5,TRBD2,NA,TGTGCCAGCAGTTATGGGGCGGGAGAGGGCACAGATACGCAGTATTTT,CASSYGAGEGTDTQYF
TRBJ2-2,TRBV5-4,NA,NA,TGTGCCAGCAGCCTAGGGGTCCGTAACACCGGGGAGCTGTTTTTT,CASSLGVRNTGELFF
TRBJ2-7,TRBV6-5,NA,NA,TGTGCCAGCATCAGGAGGGGCGAGCAGTACTTC,CASIRRGEQYF
TRBJ1-1,TRBV28,TRBD1,NA,TGTGCCAGCAGGGGACAGGGAAACACTGAAGCTTTCTTT,CASRGQGNTEAFF
TRBJ1-3,TRBV4-1,NA,many,TGCGCCAGCAGCCGTCCCGGGCGGGAACTCTCTGGAAACACCATATATTTT,CASSRPGRELSGNTIYF
TRBJ2-1,TRBV7-9,NA,NA,TGTGCCAGCAGTTCTGGACAGACGAACAATGAGCAGTTCTTC,CASSSGQTNNEQFF
TRBJ2-3,TRBV27,NA,once,TGTGCCAGCAGACCATCGGGACACAGCGCAGATACGCAGTATTTT,CASRPSGHSADTQYF
TRBJ2-2,TRBV18,NA,NA,TGTGCCAGCTCACCATTGGTGGACGCGAACACCGGGGAGCTGTTTTTT,CASSPLVDANTGELFF
TRBJ1-2,TRBV10-3,NA,NA,TGTGCCATCAGTGAGCGGGGGACGAACTATGGCTACACCTTC,CAISERGTNYGYTF
TRBJ1-4,TRBV7-8,TRBD1,NA,TGTGCCAGCAGCGGACGGACAGGGGCCCGAAATGAAAAACTGTTTTTT,CASSGRTGARNEKLFF
TRBJ2-4,TRBV7-9,TRBD2,NA,TGTGCCAGCAGCCCGGGACTAGTGGCGGACATTCAGTACTTC,CASSPGLVADIQYF